A single TCR beta chain is shown here with its context. Its antigen is undetermined. V was trimmed by 3 bases and J by 2 bases, leaving 8 bases between them. The CDR3 has 15 residues. In germline, CDR1 is MDHEN, CDR2 SYDVKM. These data come from a study of PD-1 blockade in classical Hodgkin lymphoma. Findings of the study overall: As was reported, newly diagnosed patients showed lower baseline TCR diversity than healthy donors did. Newly diagnosed and completely responding patients shared comparable baseline diversity. Possible causes of repertoire differences, disease activity or prior therapy, remain undefined.

There was relapse after autologous stem cell transplantation in every patient, and there was variation in brentuximab vedotin exposure. Assay used: immunoSEQ multiplex PCR; TCRdb lists only in-frame clones, some missing. This sample has about 17,000 clones, with about four fifths found just once. The receptor was isolated from a human donor with classical Hodgkin lymphoma. The chain has TRBV28 and TRBJ2-6; D is possibly TRBD2 (5 bases). The sample was peripheral blood mononuclear cells (PBMCs), taken at baseline. For the CDR3, the DNA is TGTGCCAGCAGTTTCGGACTTGCTGGGGCCAACGTCCTGACTTTC. Encoded protein: CASSFGLAGANVLTF.